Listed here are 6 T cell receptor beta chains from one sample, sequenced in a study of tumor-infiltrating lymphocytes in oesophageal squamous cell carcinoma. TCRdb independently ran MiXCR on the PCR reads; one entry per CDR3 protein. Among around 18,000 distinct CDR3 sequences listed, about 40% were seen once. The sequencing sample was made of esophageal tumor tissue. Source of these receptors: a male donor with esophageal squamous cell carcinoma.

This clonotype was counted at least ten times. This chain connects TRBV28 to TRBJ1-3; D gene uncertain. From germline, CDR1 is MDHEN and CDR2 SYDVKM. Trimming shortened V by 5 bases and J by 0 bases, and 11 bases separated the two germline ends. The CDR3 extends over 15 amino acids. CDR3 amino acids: CASSTRAASGNTIYF. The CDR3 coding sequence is TGTGCCAGCAGTACAAGGGCAGCCTCTGGAAACACCATATATTTT. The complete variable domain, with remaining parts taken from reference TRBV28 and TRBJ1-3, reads DVKVTQSSRYLVKRTGEKVFLECVQDMDHENMFWYRQDPGLGLRLIYFSYDVKMKEKGDIPEGYSVSREKKERFSLILESASTNQTSMYLCASSTRAASGNTIYFGEGSWLTVV.

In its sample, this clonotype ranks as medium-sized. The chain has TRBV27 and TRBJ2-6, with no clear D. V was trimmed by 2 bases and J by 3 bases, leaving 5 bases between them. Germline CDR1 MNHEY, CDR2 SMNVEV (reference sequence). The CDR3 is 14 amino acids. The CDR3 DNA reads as TGTGCCAGCAGTTTAAGCGTTGGGGCCAACGTCCTGACTTTC. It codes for CASSLSVGANVLTF.

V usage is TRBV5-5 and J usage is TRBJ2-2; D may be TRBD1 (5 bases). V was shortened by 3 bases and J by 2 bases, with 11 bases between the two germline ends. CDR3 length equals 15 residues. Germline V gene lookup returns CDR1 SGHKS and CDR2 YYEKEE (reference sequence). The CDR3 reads CASSSTVLNTGELFF. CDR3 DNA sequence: TGTGCCAGCAGCTCGACAGTACTAAACACCGGGGAGCTGTTTTTT.

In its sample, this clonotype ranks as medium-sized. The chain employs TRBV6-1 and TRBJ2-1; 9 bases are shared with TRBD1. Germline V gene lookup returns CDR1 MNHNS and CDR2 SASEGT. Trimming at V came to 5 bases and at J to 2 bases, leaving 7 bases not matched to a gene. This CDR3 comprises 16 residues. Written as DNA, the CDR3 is TGTGCCAGCAGTATAACCCGGGACAGGGCCTACAATGAGCAGTTCTTC. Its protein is CASSITRDRAYNEQFF.

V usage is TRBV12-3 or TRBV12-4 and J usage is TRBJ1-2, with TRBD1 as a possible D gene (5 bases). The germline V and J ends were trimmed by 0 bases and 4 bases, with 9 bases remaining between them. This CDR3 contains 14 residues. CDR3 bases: TGTGCCAGCAGTTTAGCGGGACGCATCTATGGCTACACCTTC. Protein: CASSLAGRIYGYTF.

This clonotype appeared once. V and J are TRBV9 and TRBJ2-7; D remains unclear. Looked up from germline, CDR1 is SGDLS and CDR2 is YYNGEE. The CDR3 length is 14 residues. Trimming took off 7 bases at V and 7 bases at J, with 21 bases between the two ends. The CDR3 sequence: CASQVGHRGNEQYF. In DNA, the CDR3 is TGTGCCAGCCAGGTAGGGCATCGAGGCAATGAGCAGTACTTC.